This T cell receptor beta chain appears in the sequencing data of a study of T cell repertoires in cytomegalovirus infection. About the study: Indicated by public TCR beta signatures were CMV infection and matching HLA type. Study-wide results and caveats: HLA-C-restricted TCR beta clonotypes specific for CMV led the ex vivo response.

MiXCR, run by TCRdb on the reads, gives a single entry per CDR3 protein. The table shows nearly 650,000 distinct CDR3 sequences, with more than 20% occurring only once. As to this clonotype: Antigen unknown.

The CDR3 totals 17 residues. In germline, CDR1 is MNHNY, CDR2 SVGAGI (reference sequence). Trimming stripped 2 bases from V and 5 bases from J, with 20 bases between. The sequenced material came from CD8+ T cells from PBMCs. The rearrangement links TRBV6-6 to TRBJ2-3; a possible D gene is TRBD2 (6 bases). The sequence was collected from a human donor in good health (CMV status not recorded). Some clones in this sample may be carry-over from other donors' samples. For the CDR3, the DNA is TGTGCCAGCAGTTACCTGGGGGGTGCCGAACCCTTAGATACGCAGTATTTT. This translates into CASSYLGGAEPLDTQYF.